Many counts were recorded for the clone carrying this T cell receptor beta chain. Its antigen remains unknown. This entry comes from a study of T-cell reconstitution after alpha-beta-depleted transplantation in children. Overall study findings and caveats: In patients about two months after transplant, alpha-beta T cells reportedly arose from several hundred expanded graft clones. Newly made T cells mostly supplied T-cell counts and diversity one year after transplant. After transplant, high TCRbeta diversity at day 60 in some patients arose from surviving recipient T cells and thymic progenitors.

Unique molecular identifiers were used in preparing the TCRbeta library. A single record per CDR3 protein comes from TCRdb applying MiXCR to the PCR reads. The sample has approximately 490,000 distinct CDR3 sequences, over 9.5% seen once. This clonotype originated in a child younger than 10 with inherited bone marrow failure, due to receive a stem cell transplant. The source material was PBMCs, sampled before TCRalphabeta/CD19-depleted stem cell transplant.

The CDR3 nucleotides are TGTGCCAGCAGTGCGGAAGGGTCAGAGCGGGAGGGCCCGGAGACCCAGTACTTC. It codes for CASSAEGSEREGPETQYF. The rearrangement joins TRBV28 to TRBJ2-5; 10 nucleotides line up with TRBD2. CDR1 and CDR2 (germline): MDHEN, SYDVKM. This CDR3 has 18 residues. V lost 5 bases, J lost 5 bases, and 17 bases stayed unmatched.